Following are 4 T cell receptor beta chains from one sample sequenced in a study of blood T cells in healthy people across ages. Next came a second PCR, run for about 7 to 12 cycles, which used a sample-barcoded 5' primer along with a J-beta primer mix. TCRdb called the 5' RACE reads again in MiXCR, with one record for every CDR3 protein. The sample yields roughly 730,000 distinct CDR3 sequences, approximately 60% seen once. Sequencing used blood. These receptors all come from a middle-aged man in good health.

This chain joins TRBV4-1 and TRBJ2-5; D may be TRBD2 (5 bases). Trimming removed 0 bases at V and 0 bases at J, with 17 bases between. CDR1 is MGHRA, CDR2 YSYEKL, per germline. The CDR3 sequence is 18 residues long. The CDR3 is CASSQDPPGLTYQETQYF. In DNA form, the CDR3 reads TGCGCCAGCAGCCAAGATCCTCCGGGATTGACGTACCAAGAGACCCAGTACTTC.

This clonotype came up a few times. This chain links TRBV7-2 with TRBJ2-7, with 11 bases aligning to TRBD2. Germline values: CDR1 SGHTA, CDR2 FQGNSA. CDR3 length equals 17 residues. Germline trimming cut 4 bases from V and 2 bases from J; bases unmatched to any gene: 10. DNA of the CDR3: TGTGCCAGCAGCTCCCTAGCGGGAGGTCCCCTTGCCTACGAGCAGTACTTC. Protein: CASSSLAGGPLAYEQYF. Supplemented by reference TRBV7-2 and TRBJ2-7, the full variable domain reads GAGVSQSPSNKVTEKGKDVELRCDPISGHTALYWYRQSLGQGLEFLIYFQGNSAPDKSGLPSDRFSAERTGGSVSTLTIQRTQQEDSAVYLCASSSLAGGPLAYEQYFGPGTRLTVT.

The J gene is TRBJ2-1, the V gene TRBV7-2; 7 nucleotides match TRBD1. CDR3 size: 14 residues. The junction had 6 bases not matched to a gene; V was cut back by 4 bases and J by 6 bases. Per the germline V gene, CDR1 is SGHTA and CDR2 is FQGNSA. The CDR3 nucleotides read TGTGCCAGCAGCTCGGCGACAGGGCGCAATGAGCAGTTCTTC. This sequence encodes CASSSATGRNEQFF.

The rearrangement links TRBV28 to TRBJ2-1, with 11 bases lining up with TRBD1. V lost 6 bases to trimming and J lost 5 bases; unmatched junction nucleotides: 3. This CDR3 region has 14 residues. Germline CDR1 is MDHEN and CDR2 is SYDVKM. CDR3 sequence: CASRGQGGHNEQFF. CDR3 nucleotides: TGTGCCAGCAGGGGACAGGGGGGCCACAATGAGCAGTTCTTC.